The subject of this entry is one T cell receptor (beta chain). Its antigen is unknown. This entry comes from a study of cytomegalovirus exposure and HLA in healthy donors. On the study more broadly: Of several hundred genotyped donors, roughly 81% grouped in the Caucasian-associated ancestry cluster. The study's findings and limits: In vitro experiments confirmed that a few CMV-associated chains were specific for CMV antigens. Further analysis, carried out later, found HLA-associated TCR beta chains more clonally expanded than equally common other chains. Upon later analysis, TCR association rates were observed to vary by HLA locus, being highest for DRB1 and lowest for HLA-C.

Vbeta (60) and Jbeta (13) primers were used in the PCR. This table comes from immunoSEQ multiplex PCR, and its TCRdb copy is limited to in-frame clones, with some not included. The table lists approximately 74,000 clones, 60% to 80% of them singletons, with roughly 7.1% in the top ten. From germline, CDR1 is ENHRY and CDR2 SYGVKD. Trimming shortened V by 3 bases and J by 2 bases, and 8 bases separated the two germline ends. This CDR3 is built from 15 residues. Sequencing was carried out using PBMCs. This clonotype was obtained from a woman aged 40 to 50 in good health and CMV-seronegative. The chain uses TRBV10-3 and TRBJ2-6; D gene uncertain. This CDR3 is CAISESGAGANVLTF. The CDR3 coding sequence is TGTGCCATCAGTGAATCGGGTGCTGGGGCCAACGTCCTGACTTTC.